A few counts support the clone carrying this T cell receptor (beta chain). This entry comes from a study of blood T cell repertoires in COVID-19. Overall study context: In each case, the material was cDNA or gDNA derived from T cells, B-cell-depleted T cells, or PBMCs.

Individuals drawn from around 25 US areas were about 18 to 89 years old. Cohort 3 recovered donors had two negative PCRs, clearance, or symptom resolution. In the original analysis: Estimates of nucleated cell counts were drawn from the amplification of reference gene primers. The repertoire was sequenced with immunoSEQ multiplex PCR; TCRdb's copy has only in-frame clones and lacks some. V, J and clone size were drawn from that table, and D and trimming were deduced from the DNA. This sample has hundreds of thousands of clones, with approximately 88% found just once. This receptor was identified in a woman between 18 and 30 years old who had recovered from COVID-19. Sequenced sample: PBMCs or T cells enriched from blood (not recorded which).

The CDR3 spells CASSIEWDIGLHF. CDR3 bases: TGTGCCAGTAGTATAGAGTGGGACATAGGACTCCATTTT. The J gene is TRBJ1-5, the V gene TRBV19; a weak D match, TRBD1 (6 bases). V was shortened by 0 bases and J by 16 bases, with 16 bases between the two germline ends. Germline V gene data show CDR1 as LNHDA and CDR2 as SQIVND (reference sequence). The CDR3 contains 13 residues.